Below are 23 T cell receptor beta chains sequenced from a single sample in a study of control samples from healthy donors and cancer patients. Assay used: immunoSEQ multiplex PCR; TCRdb lists only in-frame clones, some missing. This table has roughly 180,000 clones, 80% to 95% appearing once. Sequencing was carried out using blood. The receptors stem from a woman aged 55-70 years in good health.

The chain recombines TRBV5-1 with TRBJ2-7, with 9 nucleotides matching TRBD1. V shed 5 bases, J shed 0 bases, and the junction held 9 bases outside the gene matches. The CDR3 consists of 16 residues. Germline CDR1 and CDR2: SGHRS and YFSETQ. In DNA form, the CDR3 reads TGCGCCAGCAGGGCCCAGGGGACAGGGAGCTCCTACGAGCAGTACTTC. The encoded protein is CASRAQGTGSSYEQYF.

As DNA, the CDR3 is TGTGCCAGCAGTGACAGGGGAGGGCCTAATGAAAAACTGTTTTTT. It encodes CASSDRGGPNEKLFF. The rearrangement joins TRBV6-2 or TRBV6-3 to TRBJ1-4; 8 nucleotides line up with TRBD1. V was pared by 5 bases and J by 3 bases, with 5 bases of the junction left unmatched. CDR3 length: 15 residues. Germline V gene data show CDR1 as MNHEY and CDR2 as SVGEGT.

The chain links TRBV6-2 or TRBV6-3 to TRBJ1-5; maybe TRBD1 (5 bases). Trimming took off 0 bases at V and 7 bases at J, with 10 bases between the two ends. This CDR3 has 14 residues. The germline V gene encodes CDR1 MNHEY and CDR2 SVGEGT. In nucleotides, the CDR3 is TGTGCCAGCAGTTACTCGGGGGTCCCACAGCCCCAGCATTTT. It yields the protein CASSYSGVPQPQHF.

The rearrangement joins TRBV7-3 to TRBJ1-6, with TRBD1 as a possible D gene (6 bases). Germline loops: CDR1 SGHTA, CDR2 FQGTGA. This CDR3 region has 17 residues. Trimming left V 2 bases short and J 2 bases short, with 13 bases between. CDR3 residues: CASSLAPQGTYNSPLHF. CDR3 nucleotides: TGTGCCAGCAGCTTAGCCCCACAGGGCACCTATAATTCACCCCTCCACTTT.

The chain joins TRBV6-2 or TRBV6-3 to TRBJ2-5, with TRBD2 matching 9 bases. CDR3 length equals 19 residues. In germline, CDR1 is MNHEY, CDR2 SVGEGT. J was trimmed by 1 base and V by 0 bases; bases with no gene match: 12. CDR3 sequence: CASSYSALGLAGSQETQYF. The CDR3 nucleotides are TGTGCCAGCAGTTACTCGGCCTTGGGGCTAGCGGGGTCCCAAGAGACCCAGTACTTC.

The rearrangement uses TRBV5-4 and TRBJ2-2, with no clear D. V was clipped by 4 bases and J by 0 bases, with 4 bases between them. Germline CDR1 is SGHNT and CDR2 is YYREEE (reference sequence). There are 13 residues in the CDR3. CDR3 region: CASSATNTGELFF. In nucleotides, the CDR3 is TGTGCCAGCAGCGCCACGAACACCGGGGAGCTGTTTTTT. The full variable domain, in which reference TRBV5-4 and TRBJ2-2 provide the parts outside the CDR3, is ETGVTQSPTHLIKTRGQQVTLRCSSQSGHNTVSWYQQALGQGPQFIFQYYREEENGRGNFPPRFSGLQFPNYSSELNVNALELDDSALYLCASSATNTGELFFGEGSRLTVL.

The J gene is TRBJ2-2, the V gene TRBV2; D is unclear. The CDR3 totals 15 residues. CDR1 and CDR2 (germline): SNHLY, FYNNEI. The V gene lost 7 bases and the J gene lost 6 bases, with 18 bases spanning the gap. The CDR3 reads CASIIRAPGPGELFF. The CDR3 nucleotides read TGTGCCAGCATTATCCGGGCCCCAGGACCCGGGGAGCTGTTTTTT.

The chain has TRBV3-1 (or the pseudogene TRBV3-2) and TRBJ2-5, with 7 bases lining up with TRBD1. This CDR3 has 15 residues. V lost 6 bases to trimming and J lost 1 base; unmatched junction nucleotides: 8. In germline, CDR1 is LGHDT, CDR2 YNNKEL (reference sequence). The CDR3 nucleotides are TGTGCCAGCAGTTTGTGGGGACAGAGCCAAGAGACCCAGTACTTC. Protein sequence: CASSLWGQSQETQYF.

The gene calls are TRBV2 and TRBJ1-5; a weak D match, TRBD1 (6 bases). V shed 1 base and J shed 6 bases, with 16 bases lying between them. The CDR3 contains 16 residues. Germline V gene lookup returns CDR1 SNHLY and CDR2 FYNNEI. This chain's CDR3 is CASSEGPQGGGQPQHF. CDR3 bases: TGTGCCAGCAGTGAAGGCCCACAGGGAGGCGGTCAGCCCCAGCATTTT.

The V call is TRBV19, the J call TRBJ1-4, with 11 nucleotides matching TRBD1. This CDR3 region has 15 residues. Trimming cost V 3 bases and J 11 bases; bases outside gene matches: 8. The germline gives CDR1 LNHDA, CDR2 SQIVND (reference sequence). In nucleotides, the CDR3 is TGTGCCAGTAGTATCGGACAGGGGGCTTTTGGTAAACTGTTTTTT. This encodes CASSIGQGAFGKLFF.

V is TRBV2 and J is TRBJ2-1, with TRBD1 identical over 11 bases. This CDR3 spans 14 amino acids. The J segment lost 3 bases and the V segment lost 7 bases, leaving 2 bases of the junction unmatched. Germline values: CDR1 SNHLY, CDR2 FYNNEI. The CDR3 loop is CASTGTGGYNEQFF. The CDR3 coding sequence is TGTGCCAGCACCGGGACAGGGGGCTACAATGAGCAGTTCTTC. Complete variable domain (other parts from reference TRBV2 and TRBJ2-1): EPEVTQTPSHQVTQMGQEVILRCVPISNHLYFYWYRQILGQKVEFLVSFYNNEISEKSEIFDDQFSVERPDGSNFTLKIRSTKLEDSAMYFCASTGTGGYNEQFFGPGTRLTVL.

The V gene is TRBV6-6, the J gene TRBJ1-2; unclear D gene. Germline V gene sequence: CDR1 MNHNY, CDR2 SVGAGI (reference sequence). CDR3 length: 13 residues. The V and J ends lost 5 bases and 6 bases respectively, with 13 bases between them. The CDR3 DNA sequence: TGTGCCAGCAGTCGGATGAATCGAGATGGCTACACCTTC. This codes for CASSRMNRDGYTF.

The chain links TRBV2 to TRBJ1-1; the match to TRBD1 covers 7 bases. This CDR3 contains 15 residues. In germline, CDR1 is SNHLY, CDR2 FYNNEI. V dropped 3 bases and J dropped 3; count of bases not matched to a gene: 7. CDR3 loop: CASSDIRGGDTEAFF. CDR3 in DNA: TGTGCCAGCAGTGACATCAGGGGGGGTGACACTGAAGCTTTCTTT.

The chain carries TRBV10-3 and TRBJ1-6; the match to TRBD1 covers 8 bases. CDR1 is ENHRY and CDR2 is SYGVKD in the germline V gene. CDR3 length: 16 amino acids. Losses at the gene ends were 6 bases for V and 5 bases for J; bases not matched to a gene: 9. CDR3 residues: CAISNADRVDNSPLHF. The CDR3 DNA is TGTGCCATCAGCAACGCGGACAGGGTAGATAATTCACCCCTCCACTTT.

The chain uses TRBV29-1 and TRBJ2-7, with D uncertain. Trimming took off 4 bases at V and 6 bases at J, with 16 bases between the two ends. Per the germline V gene, CDR1 is SQVTM and CDR2 is ANQGSEA. CDR3 length: 13 amino acids. The CDR3 DNA reads TGCAGCGTTGGTAGAACCCCACGCGGCGAGCAGTACTTC. The encoded protein is CSVGRTPRGEQYF.

CDR3 sequence reads: CASSGRNRGESYEQYF. The CDR3 nucleotides read TGTGCCAGCAGTGGGAGGAACAGGGGTGAATCCTACGAGCAGTACTTC. The V gene is TRBV6-6, the J gene TRBJ2-7; perhaps TRBD1 as D (7 bases). V was clipped by 5 bases and J by 1 base, with 18 bases between them. Per the germline V gene, CDR1 is MNHNY and CDR2 is SVGAGI (reference sequence). The CDR3 is 16 residues long.

The chain carries TRBV7-9 and TRBJ1-2; D gene unclear. Trimming removed 5 bases at V and 4 bases at J, with 17 bases between. Per germline, CDR1 SEHNR and CDR2 FQNEAQ (reference sequence). The CDR3 length is 15 residues. CDR3 sequence reads: CASSPQALLSYGYTF. CDR3 DNA: TGTGCCAGCAGCCCCCAGGCGCTGCTTTCCTATGGCTACACCTTC.

This chain connects TRBV12-3 or TRBV12-4 to TRBJ1-4; D is unclear. CDR3 size: 11 residues. Trimming cost V 6 bases and J 5 bases, with 4 bases left between them. The CDR3 sequence is CASSFNEKLFF. CDR3 nucleotides: TGTGCCAGCAGCTTCAATGAAAAACTGTTTTTT.

J is TRBJ1-6 and V is TRBV30, with D uncertain. In germline, CDR1 is GTSNPN, CDR2 SVGIG (reference sequence). The germline V and J ends were trimmed by 0 bases and 9 bases, with 3 bases remaining between them. CDR3 length: 11 amino acids. CDR3 residues: CAWSVSSPLHF. CDR3 sequence (DNA): TGTGCCTGGAGTGTATCTTCACCCCTCCACTTT.

The CDR3: CASTPQSANTEAFF. CDR3 nucleotide sequence: TGTGCCAGCACTCCACAAAGCGCTAACACTGAAGCTTTCTTT. The chain links TRBV6-5 to TRBJ1-1; unclear D gene. Per germline, CDR1 MNHEY and CDR2 SVGAGI. This CDR3 comprises 14 residues. Trimming stripped 7 bases from V and 2 bases from J, with 14 bases between.

This chain links TRBV5-1 with TRBJ2-7, with 11 bases identical to TRBD1. This CDR3 region has 14 residues. The germline V gene has CDR1 SGHRS and CDR2 YFSETQ. Losses at the gene ends were 2 bases for V and 7 bases for J; bases not matched to a gene: 5. As DNA, the CDR3 is TGCGCCAGCAGCTTAGGACAGGGGGCGCCTGAGCAGTACTTC. Translation: CASSLGQGAPEQYF.

The V and J genes are TRBV9 and TRBJ2-3, with 11 bases that match TRBD2. There are 17 residues in the CDR3. Germline CDR1 and CDR2: SGDLS and YYNGEE. The junction had 4 bases not matched to a gene; V was cut back by 0 bases and J by 1 base. In DNA, the CDR3 is TGTGCCAGCAGCGTAGAGGGGGGACTAGCGGGCACAGATACGCAGTATTTT. Translation gives CASSVEGGLAGTDTQYF.

The chain recombines TRBV7-9 with TRBJ1-1, with a possible D match to TRBD1 (5 bases). CDR1 SEHNR and CDR2 FQNEAQ come from the germline V gene (reference sequence). V lost 1 base and J 11 bases, leaving 11 bases between the germline ends. The CDR3 is made up of 12 amino acids. CDR3 nucleotide sequence: TGTGCCAGCAGCTTAGTGGAGGGGTGGGCTTTCTTT. This translates into CASSLVEGWAFF.